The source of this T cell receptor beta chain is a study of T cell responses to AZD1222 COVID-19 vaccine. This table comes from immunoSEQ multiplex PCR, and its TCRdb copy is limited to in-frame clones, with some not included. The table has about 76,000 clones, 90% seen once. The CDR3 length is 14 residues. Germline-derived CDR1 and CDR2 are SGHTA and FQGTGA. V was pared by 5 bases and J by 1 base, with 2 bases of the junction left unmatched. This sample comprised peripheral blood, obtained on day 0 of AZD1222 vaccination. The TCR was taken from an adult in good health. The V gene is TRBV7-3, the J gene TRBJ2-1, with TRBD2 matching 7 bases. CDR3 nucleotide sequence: TGTGCCAGCAGCACTAGCGTGTCCTACAATGAGCAGTTCTTC. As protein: CASSTSVSYNEQFF.